This paragraph covers one T cell receptor beta chain sequence. A read error may account for a junction end that differs from germline. The sample originates from a study of tumor-infiltrating lymphocytes in primary liver carcinoma. Overall study: Patients underwent resection of primary liver carcinoma.

Unsorted whole blood supplied the blood RNA, and germline DNA was isolated too. Per germline, CDR1 SGHNT and CDR2 YENEEA. The CDR3 contains 14 residues. Priming with a constant-region primer yielded TCR beta cDNA from roughly 0.45 ug total RNA. Three-round nested multiplex PCR performed with slightly modified ARM-PCR produced the TCR beta libraries. The study ran its first two PCR rounds for roughly 9 cycles each, using TRBV1-TRBV30 forward primers and a C-beta reverse primer. TCRdb analysed the multiplex PCR reads with MiXCR anew, one entry per CDR3 protein. The sample has fewer than 250,000 distinct CDR3 sequences, less than 70% seen once.

The receptor was isolated from a woman aged 60-75 years with primary liver carcinoma and hepatitis B virus infection. Material for sequencing was peripheral blood. The chain carries TRBV11-3 and TRBJ2-3; TRBD1 is a possible D gene (5 bases). The CDR3 protein is CASRRGLDTDTRYF. Here the CDR3 DNA reads TGTGCCAGCAGGAGAGGATTGGACACAGATACGCGGTATTTT. Full variable domain (remainder filled in from reference TRBV11-3 and TRBJ2-3): EAGVVQSPRYKIIEKKQPVAFWCNPISGHNTLYWYLQNLGQGPELLIRYENEEAVDDSQLPKDRFSAERLKGVDSTLKIQPAELGDSAVYLCASRRGLDTDTRYFGPGTRLTVL.